These 25 T cell receptor beta chains were sequenced from one sample in a study of breast tumors, draining lymph nodes, adjacent tissues. Breast cancer patients provided tissue from their axillary draining lymph nodes. A single record per CDR3 protein comes from TCRdb applying MiXCR to the multiplex PCR reads. The data show 83,000 or so distinct CDR3 sequences, with approximately 19% seen just once and less than 3% held by the top ten. Sequenced material: axillary lymph node tissue. The source is a female donor with breast cancer. Some clones in this sample may be carry-over from other donors' samples.

About this clonotype: A much larger clone is a single base away; this may be a read error. The V and J genes are TRBV5-4 and TRBJ2-3; D not resolved. Germline CDR1 reads SGHNT; CDR2 reads YYREEE (reference sequence). The CDR3 extends over 13 amino acids. V lost 5 bases and J 8 bases, leaving 15 bases between the germline ends. CDR3 nucleotide sequence: TGTGCCAGCAGTCGGAACTCTTCAGGTACGCAGTATTTT. It specifies CASSRNSSGTQYF.

This clonotype was seen repeatedly, ten times or more. The chain uses TRBV10-2 and TRBJ2-2, with unresolved D. This CDR3 has 13 residues. From germline, CDR1 is WSHSY and CDR2 SAAADI. The V end was cut by 5 bases, the J end by 6 bases, with 10 bases between. The CDR3 nucleotides read TGCGCCAGCAGTCCCCGGCCAGCCGGGGAGCTGTTTTTT. Its protein is CASSPRPAGELFF.

Note on this clonotype: This may come from a read error, since a much larger clone is one base off. In DNA form, the CDR3 reads TGTGCCAGCACCCTAAGACAGGGCGGTGGTACGCAGTATTTT. This sequence encodes CASTLRQGGGTQYF. J is TRBJ2-3 and V is TRBV6-1; 7 bases are a match to TRBD1. The CDR3 totals 14 residues. The V and J ends lost 7 bases and 8 bases, in that order; junction bases with no gene match: 12. Germline V gene data show CDR1 as MNHNS and CDR2 as SASEGT.

Many counts were recorded for this clonotype. V usage is TRBV7-6 and J usage is TRBJ2-7; TRBD1 matches at 10 bases. V trimming: 1 base; J trimming: 5 bases; junction bases outside the gene matches: 11. Per the germline V gene, CDR1 is SGHVS and CDR2 is FNYEAQ. CDR3 size: 17 residues. The CDR3 nucleotides are TGTGCCAGCAGCTTAGGTCCGACAGGGGGCGCGAGCAACGAGCAGTACTTC. It is translated as CASSLGPTGGASNEQYF.

This clonotype showed up many times. V usage is TRBV7-2 and J usage is TRBJ1-2; no clear D gene. The CDR3 loop spans 15 amino acids. Deletions cut 5 bases from V and 4 bases from J, with 17 bases between. CDR1 is SGHTA and CDR2 is FQGNSA in the germline V gene. CDR3 DNA: TGTGCCAGCAGCCCGACTTACTCTCCACTCTATGGCTACACCTTC. Residues: CASSPTYSPLYGYTF.

Details on this clonotype: Being one base from a much bigger clone, this may be a read error. This sequence joins TRBV19 and TRBJ2-7; TRBD1 or TRBD2 may be the D gene (5 bases each). There are 13 residues in the CDR3. Germline V CDR1 and CDR2: LNHDA, SQIVND (reference sequence). The V end lost 5 bases, the J end lost 2 bases, and 10 bases lay between the germline ends. CDR3 amino acids: CASSEGPTYEQYF. For the CDR3, the DNA is TGTGCCAGTAGTGAGGGGCCCACCTACGAGCAGTACTTC.

This clonotype was seen at least ten times. The chain joins TRBV7-3 to TRBJ2-1; 11 nucleotides agree with TRBD1. CDR1 and CDR2 from the germline V gene are SGHTA and FQGTGA. The CDR3 consists of 15 residues. Losses at the gene ends were 5 bases for V and 3 bases for J; bases not matched to a gene: 3. The CDR3 region is CASSPGQGVYNEQFF. CDR3 coding DNA: TGTGCCAGCAGCCCGGGACAGGGGGTCTACAATGAGCAGTTCTTC.

This clonotype has a count of ten or more. The rearrangement joins TRBV19 to TRBJ1-3; 7 bases are a match to TRBD1. Germline values: CDR1 LNHDA, CDR2 SQIVND (reference sequence). The V segment lost 4 bases and the J segment 0 bases; nucleotides outside the gene matches: 3. This CDR3 has 15 residues. In nucleotides, the CDR3 is TGTGCCAGTAGTACGAGGGACAGCTCTGGAAACACCATATATTTT. Its translation is CASSTRDSSGNTIYF.

This CDR3 is CAWSGGTEKLFF. For the CDR3, the DNA is TGTGCCTGGAGTGGGGGAACGGAAAAACTGTTTTTT. The chain couples TRBV30 to TRBJ1-4, with no clear D. The V end lost 1 base, the J end lost 8 bases, and 8 bases lay between the germline ends. CDR3 length: 12 residues. Germline V gene sequence: CDR1 GTSNPN, CDR2 SVGIG (reference sequence). The full variable domain, its missing parts supplied by reference TRBV30 and TRBJ1-4, is SQTIHQWPATLVQPVGSPLSLECTVEGTSNPNLYWYRQAAGRGLQLLFYSVGIGQISSEVPQNLSASRPQDRQFILSSKKLLLSDSGFYLCAWSGGTEKLFFGSGTQLSVL.

This clonotype occurred many times. The genes are TRBV7-2 and TRBJ2-7; 8 bases agree with TRBD2. The germline CDR1 and CDR2 sequences are SGHTA and FQGNSA. This CDR3 has 15 residues. The ends lost 0 bases at V and 3 bases at J; junction bases unmatched: 4. DNA of the CDR3: TGTGCCAGCAGCTTAGCGGCTACTAGCGGCTACGAGCAGTACTTC. Translated: CASSLAATSGYEQYF. Full variable domain (rest looked up from reference TRBV7-2 and TRBJ2-7): GAGVSQSPSNKVTEKGKDVELRCDPISGHTALYWYRQSLGQGLEFLIYFQGNSAPDKSGLPSDRFSAERTGGSVSTLTIQRTQQEDSAVYLCASSLAATSGYEQYFGPGTRLTVT.

The chain employs TRBV3-1 and TRBJ2-3; 12 bases fit TRBD2. This CDR3 is 17 amino acids long. Losses at the gene ends were 5 bases for V and 4 bases for J; bases not matched to a gene: 10. Germline CDR1 reads LGHDT; CDR2 reads YNNKEL (reference sequence). The CDR3 DNA sequence: TGTGCCAGCAGCTTACAACGACTAGCGGGAGCCCCAGATACGCAGTATTTT. Its protein product is CASSLQRLAGAPDTQYF.

Notes on this clonotype: This may be a read error, as it is one base from a much larger clone. This sequence joins TRBV19 and TRBJ1-5, with 12 nucleotides matching TRBD1. The CDR3 runs to 15 residues. CDR1 and CDR2 from the germline V gene are LNHDA and SQIVND (reference sequence). CDR3 nucleotides: TGTGCCGGTAGCCGGGGACAGGGGGCAGGACAGCCCCAGCATTTT. This encodes CAGSRGQGAGQPQHF.

The genes are TRBV28 and TRBJ1-3, with 7 bases identical to TRBD1. Germline-derived CDR1 and CDR2 are MDHEN and SYDVKM. After removal of 5 bases from V and 5 bases from J, the junction contained 6 bases not matched to a gene. This CDR3 spans 14 amino acids. CDR3 loop: CASSPGTDRNTIYF. CDR3 nucleotides: TGTGCCAGCAGTCCCGGGACAGATCGAAACACCATATATTTT.

This clonotype came up many times. The V gene is TRBV9, the J gene TRBJ2-7; D not resolved. V was shortened by 4 bases and J by 2 bases, with 16 bases between the two germline ends. Germline V gene lookup returns CDR1 SGDLS and CDR2 YYNGEE. The CDR3 consists of 15 residues. CDR3 in DNA: TGTGCCAGCAGCCGACGTCCGGAAATCACCTACGAGCAGTACTTC. As protein: CASSRRPEITYEQYF.

There are many counts of this clonotype. V usage is TRBV7-9 and J usage is TRBJ2-7; 11 bases fit TRBD1. The ends lost 4 bases at V and 4 bases at J; junction bases unmatched: 6. The CDR3 consists of 15 residues. Per germline, CDR1 SEHNR and CDR2 FQNEAQ (reference sequence). CDR3 in amino acids: CASSWTDRGHYEQYF. Written as DNA, the CDR3 is TGTGCCAGCAGCTGGACGGACAGGGGGCATTACGAGCAGTACTTC.

This clonotype was detected many times. This chain connects TRBV20-1 to TRBJ2-7; 9 bases map to TRBD1. The V segment lost 3 bases and the J segment 1 base; nucleotides outside the gene matches: 4. The CDR3 has 14 amino acids. Germline V lookup: CDR1 DFQATT, CDR2 SNEGSKA (reference sequence). CDR3: CSARPGTGSYEQYF. CDR3 nucleotides: TGCAGTGCTAGGCCCGGGACAGGGTCCTACGAGCAGTACTTC.

About this clonotype itself: A much larger clone lies one base from this, so it may be a read error. This CDR3 is CSARLGCTF. In DNA form, the CDR3 reads TGCAGTGCTAGACTTGGCTGCACCTTC. The rearrangement joins TRBV20-1 to TRBJ1-2, with D hard to call. Germline values: CDR1 DFQATT, CDR2 SNEGSKA (reference sequence). The CDR3 sequence is 9 residues long.

This clonotype was seen ten or more times. The gene calls are TRBV4-2 and TRBJ1-6; perhaps TRBD1 as D (5 bases). The CDR3 consists of 14 residues. Trimming removed 1 base from V and 10 bases from J, with 11 bases in between. Germline CDR1 LGHNA, CDR2 YNFKEQ. The CDR3, as DNA: TGTGCCAGCAGCCAAGTTGTCGGGGACTCACCCCTCCACTTT. This translates into CASSQVVGDSPLHF.

This clonotype has at least ten counts. This chain connects TRBV20-1 to TRBJ2-1, with TRBD2 matching over 9 bases. This CDR3 comprises 17 residues. Looked up from germline, CDR1 is DFQATT and CDR2 is SNEGSKA (reference sequence). V lost 1 base and J lost 3; bases outside the gene matches: 10. DNA for the CDR3: TGCAGTGCTAGAGGTAGCCTAGCGGGAAACGGCTACAATGAGCAGTTCTTC. It specifies CSARGSLAGNGYNEQFF.

This clonotype has a handful of counts. The chain employs TRBV6-2 or TRBV6-3 and TRBJ2-1; a possible D gene is TRBD1 (5 bases). The CDR3 sequence is 17 residues long. V lost 5 bases to trimming and J lost 0 bases, with 17 bases between them. Per germline, CDR1 MNHEY and CDR2 SVGEGT. The CDR3 region has the DNA TGTGCCAGCAGTCCGGAAAAATACAGGAGCTCCTACAATGAGCAGTTCTTC. Translated: CASSPEKYRSSYNEQFF.

This clonotype was observed at least ten times. The chain employs TRBV12-3 or TRBV12-4 and TRBJ1-2; D gene unclear. The CDR3 consists of 13 residues. Trimming removed 3 bases at V and 3 bases at J, with 8 bases between. In DNA, the CDR3 is TGTGCCAGCAGTTTTGTGCCCGACTATGGCTACACCTTC. As protein: CASSFVPDYGYTF.

This clonotype appeared many times. This sequence joins TRBV20-1 and TRBJ2-5; TRBD2 aligns across 9 bases. The CDR3 has 12 amino acids. Losses at the gene ends were 6 bases for V and 4 bases for J; bases not matched to a gene: 3. Germline V gene sequence: CDR1 DFQATT, CDR2 SNEGSKA (reference sequence). This CDR3 is CSAELAGETQYF. The CDR3 nucleotides are TGCAGTGCGGAACTAGCGGGAGAGACCCAGTACTTC.

This clonotype appeared many times. V is TRBV20-1 and J is TRBJ2-3, with a weak D call TRBD1 (5 bases). The V and J ends lost 0 bases and 7 bases respectively, with 20 bases between them. Germline V gene data show CDR1 as DFQATT and CDR2 as SNEGSKA (reference sequence). The CDR3 has 16 amino acids. CDR3 amino acids: CSAREGPRGSPNTQYF. The CDR3 nucleotides are TGCAGTGCTAGAGAGGGGCCTAGGGGTTCCCCTAATACGCAGTATTTT.

This clonotype was observed many times. CDR3 sequence: CAISESDPRTDTQYF. The CDR3 region has the DNA TGTGCCATCAGTGAGTCCGACCCTCGGACAGATACGCAGTATTTT. This chain connects TRBV10-3 to TRBJ2-3, with D unresolved. V was pared by 0 bases and J by 3 bases, with 10 bases between. The CDR3 totals 15 residues. In germline, CDR1 is ENHRY, CDR2 SYGVKD.

This clonotype has more than one count but fewer than ten. The chain employs TRBV20-1 and TRBJ2-4, with D perhaps given as TRBD1 or TRBD2 (5 bases each). Trimming removed 5 bases from V and 0 bases from J, with 17 bases in between. CDR3 length equals 16 residues. Germline values: CDR1 DFQATT, CDR2 SNEGSKA (reference sequence). In nucleotides, the CDR3 is TGCAGTGCTCGGGACGGAAGACGAATAGCCAAAAACATTCAGTACTTC. It specifies CSARDGRRIAKNIQYF.